The rows below give T cell receptor beta chains drawn from one sample of a study of T-cell reconstitution after alpha-beta-depleted transplantation in children. TCRdb re-analysed the PCR reads in MiXCR, keeping a single row per CDR3 protein. The sample shows hundreds of thousands of distinct CDR3 sequences, 13% of them seen only once. The source was PBMCs, mostly from graft donor cells, collected 360 days after TCRalphabeta/CD19-depleted stem cell transplant. Source of these receptors: a male patient between 5 and 17 years old who had a stem cell transplant for acute myeloid leukemia, so the T cells may come from the graft donor. Each CDR3 is given with its conserved first and last residue. Fields, in order: clone size, D gene, J gene, V gene, CDR3 DNA, CDR3 protein. A D gene is named only where the DNA matches it firmly. Expanded clones get a size class; other rows say once, few or many, or leave the size out.

clone size: .
D gene: .
J gene: TRBJ2-5
V gene: TRBV20-1
CDR3 DNA: TGCAGTGCTAGTACGGTAGGGCGGGATCCGATTCAAGAGACCCAGTACTTC
CDR3 protein: CSASTVGRDPIQETQYF

clone size: .
D gene: .
J gene: TRBJ2-2
V gene: TRBV20-1
CDR3 DNA: TGCAGTGCTCTCGGCGGGGCCGGGGAGCTGTTTTTT
CDR3 protein: CSALGGAGELFF

clone size: few
D gene: TRBD2
J gene: TRBJ2-7
V gene: TRBV29-1
CDR3 DNA: TGCAGCGTTGGGTTACTAGCGGGAGGGCCCTTCTACGAGCAGTACTTC
CDR3 protein: CSVGLLAGGPFYEQYF

clone size: few
D gene: .
J gene: TRBJ2-1
V gene: TRBV12-3/TRBV12-4
CDR3 DNA: TGTGCCAGCAGTTTTGACGGGAAATTTTACAATGAGCAGTTCTTC
CDR3 protein: CASSFDGKFYNEQFF

clone size: .
D gene: .
J gene: TRBJ2-7
V gene: TRBV12-3/TRBV12-4
CDR3 DNA: TGTGCCAGCAGCCGAAACGGGTTCGAGCAGTACTTC
CDR3 protein: CASSRNGFEQYF

clone size: many
D gene: TRBD1
J gene: TRBJ1-2
V gene: TRBV7-3
CDR3 DNA: TGTGCCAGCAGCCTGGGGGGGACAGGGAGAGGCTACACCTTC
CDR3 protein: CASSLGGTGRGYTF

clone size: few
D gene: .
J gene: TRBJ2-7
V gene: TRBV12-3/TRBV12-4
CDR3 DNA: TGTGCCAGCAGTTACGGAGGGCCGGTAGAGCAGTACTTC
CDR3 protein: CASSYGGPVEQYF

clone size: .
D gene: TRBD2
J gene: TRBJ2-1
V gene: TRBV6-4
CDR3 DNA: TGTGCCAGCAGTGACTCGAAAGCGGGAGACGGGAGCAATGAGCAGTTCTTC
CDR3 protein: CASSDSKAGDGSNEQFF

clone size: few
D gene: TRBD1
J gene: TRBJ1-2
V gene: TRBV4-3
CDR3 DNA: TGCGCCAGCAGCCACACACCGGGACAGCCAGCCGGAGGCTACACCTTC
CDR3 protein: CASSHTPGQPAGGYTF

clone size: .
D gene: TRBD2
J gene: TRBJ2-5
V gene: TRBV5-1
CDR3 DNA: TGCGCCAGCAGCTTTTCCGGGACTAGCGGGTATCAAGAGACCCAGTACTTC
CDR3 protein: CASSFSGTSGYQETQYF

clone size: few
D gene: .
J gene: TRBJ1-2
V gene: TRBV28
CDR3 DNA: TGTGCCAGCAGTTTGCCGGGACTGCAGGACACCTTC
CDR3 protein: CASSLPGLQDTF

clone size: .
D gene: .
J gene: TRBJ1-4
V gene: TRBV10-3
CDR3 DNA: TGTGCCATCAGTGCATCCAGGGTTGAAAAACTGTTTTTT
CDR3 protein: CAISASRVEKLFF

clone size: many
D gene: .
J gene: TRBJ2-7
V gene: TRBV4-3
CDR3 DNA: TGCGCCAGCAGCCAAGATTCTACAGGCCTACTCAGCTACGAGCAGTACTTC
CDR3 protein: CASSQDSTGLLSYEQYF

clone size: many
D gene: .
J gene: TRBJ2-7
V gene: TRBV4-3
CDR3 DNA: TGCGCCAGCAGCCCCGTCACAGATATTTACGAGGGGCAGTACTTC
CDR3 protein: CASSPVTDIYEGQYF

clone size: .
D gene: TRBD1
J gene: TRBJ2-7
V gene: TRBV13
CDR3 DNA: TGTGCCAGCATCGTACAGGGGGCTTTAACGGAGCAGTACTTC
CDR3 protein: CASIVQGALTEQYF

clone size: few
D gene: TRBD1
J gene: TRBJ2-7
V gene: TRBV7-4
CDR3 DNA: TGTGCCAGCAGCTTCTGTAGGGGGCATCCCTGGTTGTACTTC
CDR3 protein: CASSFCRGHPWLYF

clone size: few
D gene: .
J gene: TRBJ2-6
V gene: TRBV27
CDR3 DNA: TGTGCCAGCAGGTGGGGGGGGGCCAACGTCCTGACTTTC
CDR3 protein: CASRWGGANVLTF

clone size: .
D gene: .
J gene: TRBJ1-1
V gene: TRBV12-3/TRBV12-4
CDR3 DNA: TGTGCCAGCAGTTATCACACTGAAGCTTTCTTT
CDR3 protein: CASSYHTEAFF

clone size: .
D gene: TRBD1
J gene: TRBJ2-5
V gene: TRBV7-2
CDR3 DNA: TGTGCCAGCAGGGACCGGGACAGGGACCTTCATACCCAGTACTTC
CDR3 protein: CASRDRDRDLHTQYF

clone size: few
D gene: TRBD1
J gene: TRBJ2-1
V gene: TRBV7-9
CDR3 DNA: TGTGCCAGCAGCTTAGGCGGACAGGGGATGAATGAGCAGTTCTTC
CDR3 protein: CASSLGGQGMNEQFF

clone size: many
D gene: .
J gene: TRBJ2-3
V gene: TRBV6-5
CDR3 DNA: TGTGCCAGCAGTTACTCGTACGGGATTGACCCGAGCACAGATACGCAGTATTTT
CDR3 protein: CASSYSYGIDPSTDTQYF

clone size: many
D gene: .
J gene: TRBJ2-5
V gene: TRBV4-2
CDR3 DNA: TGTGCCAGCAGCCAAGAGGGGGATAGCGCGGCCAACCTCCAAGAGACCCAGTACTTC
CDR3 protein: CASSQEGDSAANLQETQYF

clone size: many
D gene: TRBD2
J gene: TRBJ2-7
V gene: TRBV7-2
CDR3 DNA: TGTGCCAGCAGCCGCGTCACTAGCGTTCAACCCTACGAGCAGTACTTC
CDR3 protein: CASSRVTSVQPYEQYF

clone size: .
D gene: TRBD2
J gene: TRBJ2-1
V gene: TRBV5-1
CDR3 DNA: TGCGCCAGCAGCTTGGCCGGGCGGGAGTACAATGAGCAGTTCTTC
CDR3 protein: CASSLAGREYNEQFF

clone size: .
D gene: .
J gene: TRBJ2-7
V gene: TRBV12-3/TRBV12-4
CDR3 DNA: TGTGCCAGCAGTCCCCATACCTACGAGCAGTACTTC
CDR3 protein: CASSPHTYEQYF

clone size: .
D gene: .
J gene: TRBJ2-7
V gene: TRBV6-2/TRBV6-3
CDR3 DNA: TGTGCCAGCAGGAACAGGTCCGGCGGTTCCTACGAGCAGTACTTC
CDR3 protein: CASRNRSGGSYEQYF

clone size: few
D gene: TRBD1
J gene: TRBJ2-1
V gene: TRBV29-1
CDR3 DNA: TGCAGCGTTGAGGGGACAGGACACAATGAGCAGTTCTTC
CDR3 protein: CSVEGTGHNEQFF

clone size: .
D gene: .
J gene: TRBJ2-2
V gene: TRBV29-1
CDR3 DNA: TGCAGCGTTGTTGAGACGAACACCGGGGAGCTGTTTTTT
CDR3 protein: CSVVETNTGELFF

clone size: few
D gene: .
J gene: TRBJ2-2
V gene: TRBV7-3
CDR3 DNA: TGTGCCAGCAGCTTAACGCCCGGGCGTATTGCCGGGGAGCTGTTTTTT
CDR3 protein: CASSLTPGRIAGELFF

clone size: .
D gene: TRBD2
J gene: TRBJ2-7
V gene: TRBV7-2
CDR3 DNA: TGTGCCAGCACCCTTTTCAGCGGGAGGGCCCCGGACGAGCAGTACTTC
CDR3 protein: CASTLFSGRAPDEQYF

clone size: few
D gene: .
J gene: TRBJ2-7
V gene: TRBV7-2
CDR3 DNA: TGTGCCAGCAGATCCAGGGGCTCCTACGAGCAGTACTTC
CDR3 protein: CASRSRGSYEQYF

clone size: many
D gene: TRBD2
J gene: TRBJ2-1
V gene: TRBV29-1
CDR3 DNA: TGCAGCGTTGAGGGCCTGGGGACTAGCGGGAGCGGATCCTACAATGAGCAGTTCTTC
CDR3 protein: CSVEGLGTSGSGSYNEQFF

clone size: few
D gene: .
J gene: TRBJ2-1
V gene: TRBV12-5
CDR3 DNA: TGTGCTAGTGGTTTGTCCTCGGAGGCCGGTAACAATGAGCAGTTCTTC
CDR3 protein: CASGLSSEAGNNEQFF

clone size: many
D gene: TRBD2
J gene: TRBJ2-3
V gene: TRBV5-1
CDR3 DNA: TGCGCCAGCAGCTCGGGACTAGCGGTTATCACAGATACGCAGTATTTT
CDR3 protein: CASSSGLAVITDTQYF

clone size: .
D gene: .
J gene: TRBJ2-1
V gene: TRBV12-3/TRBV12-4
CDR3 DNA: TGTGCCAGCTCCAGAGGAAGGACCTACAATGAGCAGTTCTTC
CDR3 protein: CASSRGRTYNEQFF

clone size: few
D gene: .
J gene: TRBJ2-7
V gene: TRBV28
CDR3 DNA: TGTGCCAGCAGTTTATGGTACGTCCGGGGGAGAGGGCTCGAGCAGTACTTC
CDR3 protein: CASSLWYVRGRGLEQYF

clone size: .
D gene: .
J gene: TRBJ2-7
V gene: TRBV7-2
CDR3 DNA: TGTGCCAGCAGCTTACCTCGGGACGCCCCGTCCTACGAGCAGTACTTC
CDR3 protein: CASSLPRDAPSYEQYF

clone size: .
D gene: TRBD2
J gene: TRBJ2-5
V gene: TRBV29-1
CDR3 DNA: TGCAGCGTTGAAAATTACGTCGGGAGGGAGGGTCAAGAGACCCAGTACTTC
CDR3 protein: CSVENYVGREGQETQYF

clone size: .
D gene: .
J gene: TRBJ2-7
V gene: TRBV11-2
CDR3 DNA: TGTGCCAGCAGGCCCACCGCTTCGGGAGAGCAGTACTTC
CDR3 protein: CASRPTASGEQYF

clone size: few
D gene: TRBD1
J gene: TRBJ2-1
V gene: TRBV28
CDR3 DNA: TGTGCCAGCAGTTACAGGGGGGATGAGCAGTTCTTC
CDR3 protein: CASSYRGDEQFF

clone size: .
D gene: .
J gene: TRBJ2-3
V gene: TRBV20-1
CDR3 DNA: TGCAGTGCTAGAATAGGCGGAGCCACAGATACGCAGTATTTT
CDR3 protein: CSARIGGATDTQYF

clone size: .
D gene: .
J gene: TRBJ2-3
V gene: TRBV20-1
CDR3 DNA: TGCAGTGCTTACACAGATACGCAGTATTTT
CDR3 protein: CSAYTDTQYF

clone size: .
D gene: TRBD1
J gene: TRBJ2-7
V gene: TRBV12-3/TRBV12-4
CDR3 DNA: TGTGCCAGCACCCCGGGACAGGGGGCGGGTGAGCAGTACTTC
CDR3 protein: CASTPGQGAGEQYF

clone size: few
D gene: .
J gene: TRBJ2-5
V gene: TRBV12-3/TRBV12-4
CDR3 DNA: TGTGCCAGCGGCTTGACAGGTCGCCAAGAGACCCAGTACTTC
CDR3 protein: CASGLTGRQETQYF

clone size: .
D gene: TRBD1
J gene: TRBJ2-3
V gene: TRBV25-1
CDR3 DNA: TGTGCCAGCAGCCCGGGACAGGGCCCCACAGATACGCAGTATTTT
CDR3 protein: CASSPGQGPTDTQYF